This paragraph reports one TCR beta chain. This sample was included in a study of control samples from healthy donors and cancer patients. The table came from immunoSEQ multiplex PCR; TCRdb's copy has only in-frame clones and leaves some out. The table records about 130,000 clones, 80% to 95% of them present only once. The CDR3 has 14 amino acids. The V and J ends lost 3 bases and 5 bases, in that order; junction bases with no gene match: 2. Germline V lookup: CDR1 MDHEN, CDR2 SYDVKM. The sample was blood. This sequence was found in a woman aged 45-65 years in good health. This rearrangement joins TRBV28 to TRBJ1-5; 9 positions match TRBD1. CDR3 in DNA: TGTGCCAGCAGTTTCCGGGACAGGGATCAGCCCCAGCATTTT. It encodes CASSFRDRDQPQHF.